The sequence of this TCR beta chain was determined in a study of CD8 T cells in Susac syndrome. Reverse transcription of about 0.5 to 1 ug RNA was carried out with random hexamers. TCR beta CDR3 was amplified by immunoSEQ multiplex PCR. This amplification extended across 54 Vbeta and 13 Jbeta segments. A single record per CDR3 protein comes from TCRdb applying MiXCR to the immunoSEQ multiplex PCR reads. This table has approximately 150,000 distinct CDR3 sequences, roughly 92% appearing once. CD8+ and CD4+ T cells from blood underwent TCR beta sequencing. TEMRA cells were enriched by FACS, and CD4+ and CD8+ T cells were negatively isolated. Germline V lookup: CDR1 SGDLS, CDR2 YYNGEE. Trimming took off 3 bases at V and 2 bases at J, with 15 bases between the two ends. The CDR3 loop spans 16 amino acids.

The V gene is TRBV9, the J gene TRBJ2-1, with D perhaps TRBD1 (6 bases). The receptor was derived from a human donor with multiple sclerosis. Sequencing was carried out using CD4+ T cells from PBMCs. CDR3 protein: CASSGVEGTTYNEQFF. DNA for the CDR3: TGTGCCAGCAGCGGGGTCGAGGGGACAACCTACAATGAGCAGTTCTTC.